This TCR beta chain was identified in a study of CD8+ T cells in alopecia areata. For the study at large: Treatment of the treated patients consisted of oral tofacitinib, 5 to 10 mg twice daily. Study results and caveats: Across lesional scalp, and particularly alopecia totalis/universalis, clonality surpassed that of normal scalp. Only a single nonresponder existed, so baseline CD8+ expansion links stay unclear. Resident alphabeta T cells of normal skin are also sequenced in scalp samples.

The CDR3 consists of 16 residues. CDR1 and CDR2 from the germline V gene are GTSNPN and SVGIG (reference sequence). Trimming removed 3 bases at V and 5 bases at J, with 22 bases between. As for treatment: oral pan-JAK inhibitor, 5-10 mg twice daily. Of note for this clone: Antigen specificity is unknown.

As the sequencing template, cDNA was produced by extracting RNA and reverse transcribing it. Libraries were prepared by immunoSEQ multiplex PCR; TCRdb keeps only in-frame clonotypes and omits some of them. Among tens of thousands of clones listed, approximately 64% were seen once. This receptor was taken from a human donor with alopecia areata. The chain combines TRBV30 with TRBJ1-2; weak D call: TRBD1 (5 bases). The sample here was CD8+ T cells sorted from blood, taken at week 24, from a patient treated with tofacitinib. The CDR3 sequence: CAWRGPSGTRWYGYTF. CDR3 DNA: TGTGCCTGGAGGGGTCCCTCTGGGACCAGATGGTATGGCTACACCTTC.